The rows below give T cell receptor beta chains drawn from one sample of a study of T cell changes during pregnancy in multiple sclerosis. Assay: immunoSEQ multiplex PCR; the TCRdb copy retains only in-frame clones and omits some. The sample contains around 50,000 clones, about 92% of which appear only once. Sample: CD4+ T cells from peripheral blood mononuclear cells, taken in the second trimester of pregnancy. The receptors stem from a female donor with multiple sclerosis, enrolled in a pregnancy study. Both conserved end residues are part of each CDR3. The D gene is left open where the match is weak. The size entry is marked missing in some rows and otherwise reads once, few, many or a size class.

j_call | d_call | clone_size | v_call | cdr3_length | cdr3_aa | cdr3_nt
TRBJ2-3 | TRBD2 | - | TRBV5-1 | 16 | CASSLDSGISTDTQYF | TGCGCCAGCAGCTTAGATAGCGGGATTAGCACAGATACGCAGTATTTT
TRBJ1-3 | - | - | TRBV18 | 17 | CASSPEGRTTSGNTIYF | TGTGCCAGCTCACCGGAGGGACGGACTACCTCTGGAAACACCATATATTTT
TRBJ2-7 | - | - | TRBV5-1 | 13 | CASSNTRSYEQYF | TGCGCCAGCAGCAATACACGAAGCTACGAGCAGTACTTC
TRBJ2-7 | TRBD2 | - | TRBV5-1 | 15 | CASRGTSGGVYEQYF | TGCGCCAGCAGGGGGACTAGCGGGGGGGTGTACGAGCAGTACTTC
TRBJ2-5 | - | - | TRBV7-3 | 14 | CASSLEDRTRTQYF | TGTGCCAGCAGCCTGGAGGACAGAACGCGGACCCAGTACTTC
TRBJ1-5 | TRBD1 | once | TRBV28 | 18 | CASSPDRGVETSNQPQHF | TGTGCCAGCAGTCCCGACAGGGGGGTAGAAACAAGCAATCAGCCCCAGCATTTT
TRBJ2-1 | - | - | TRBV6-1 | 14 | CASSAKSSVGEQFF | TGTGCCAGCAGCGCAAAATCTAGCGTCGGTGAGCAGTTCTTC
TRBJ1-1 | TRBD1 | few | TRBV5-1 | 13 | CASRQGLNTEAFF | TGCGCCAGTCGACAGGGGTTGAACACTGAAGCTTTCTTT
TRBJ1-4 | TRBD1 | few | TRBV10-3 | 16 | CAISESAGQDGEKLFF | TGTGCCATCAGTGAGTCGGCGGGACAGGATGGAGAAAAACTGTTTTTT
TRBJ2-7 | - | - | TRBV29-1 | 11 | CSVAHMYEQYF | TGCAGCGTGGCCCACATGTACGAGCAGTACTTC
TRBJ2-7 | - | - | TRBV23-1 | 14 | CASSQSDTSYEQYF | TGCGCCAGCAGTCAATCAGACACTTCCTACGAGCAGTACTTC
TRBJ2-6 | - | - | TRBV19 | 13 | CASTGTGANVLTF | TGTGCCAGTACCGGGACTGGGGCCAACGTCCTGACTTTC
TRBJ2-5 | TRBD1 | - | TRBV30 | 15 | CAWDGGQGHQETQYF | TGTGCCTGGGACGGGGGACAGGGCCATCAAGAGACCCAGTACTTC
TRBJ1-1 | TRBD1 | - | TRBV7-9 | 14 | CASSFGTDGTEAFF | TGTGCCAGCAGCTTTGGGACAGACGGGACTGAAGCTTTCTTT
TRBJ1-3 | TRBD1 | once | TRBV5-1 | 15 | CASTQGATSGNTIYF | TGCGCCAGCACTCAGGGGGCCACCTCTGGAAACACCATATATTTT
TRBJ1-4 | TRBD1 | - | TRBV5-1 | 15 | CASSLGDRAAEKLFF | TGCGCCAGCAGCTTGGGGGACAGGGCAGCCGAAAAACTGTTTTTT